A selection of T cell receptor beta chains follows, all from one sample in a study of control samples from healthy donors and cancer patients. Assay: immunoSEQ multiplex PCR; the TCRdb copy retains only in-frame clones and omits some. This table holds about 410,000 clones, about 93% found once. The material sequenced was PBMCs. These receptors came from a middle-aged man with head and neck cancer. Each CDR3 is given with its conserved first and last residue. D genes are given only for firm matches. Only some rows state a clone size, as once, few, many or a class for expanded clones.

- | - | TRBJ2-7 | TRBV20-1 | CSARDSYEQYF | TGCAGTGCAAGGGACTCCTACGAGCAGTACTTC
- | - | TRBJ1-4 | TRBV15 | CATSRQSLNEKLFF | TGTGCCACCAGCAGGCAGTCGCTCAATGAAAAACTGTTTTTT
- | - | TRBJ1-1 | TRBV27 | CASRSLGDPNEAFF | TGTGCCAGCAGATCCTTGGGGGACCCCAATGAAGCTTTCTTT
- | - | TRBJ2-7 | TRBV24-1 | CATSATVPTPYEQYF | TGTGCCACCAGTGCCACGGTTCCGACTCCATACGAGCAGTACTTC
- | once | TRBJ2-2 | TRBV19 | CASTLRTGTGELFF | TGTGCCAGTACTCTAAGGACCGGCACCGGGGAGCTGTTTTTT
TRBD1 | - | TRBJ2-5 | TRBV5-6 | CASSFQGAQETQYF | TGTGCCAGCAGCTTCCAGGGGGCACAGGAGACCCAGTACTTC
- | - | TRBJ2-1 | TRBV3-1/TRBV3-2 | CASSQRLVGPSEQFF | TGTGCCAGCAGCCAACGACTAGTAGGCCCGAGTGAGCAGTTCTTC
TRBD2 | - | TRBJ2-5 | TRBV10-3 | CAISAGLAGSQETQYF | TGTGCCATCAGTGCTGGACTAGCGGGGTCCCAAGAGACCCAGTACTTC
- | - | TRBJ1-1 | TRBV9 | CASSPAPSRNTEAFF | TGTGCCAGCAGCCCCGCCCCCAGTAGGAACACTGAAGCTTTCTTT
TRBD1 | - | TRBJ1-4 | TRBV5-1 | CASSFRGQGHANEKLFF | TGCGCCAGCAGCTTCAGAGGACAGGGGCACGCTAATGAAAAACTGTTTTTT
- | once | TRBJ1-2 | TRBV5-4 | CASSLSAILGREGYTF | TGTGCCAGCAGCCTTTCGGCCATTCTCGGGAGGGAAGGCTACACCTTC
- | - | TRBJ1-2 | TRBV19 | CASSAGRDYGYTF | TGTGCCAGTAGTGCCGGGAGGGACTATGGCTACACCTTC
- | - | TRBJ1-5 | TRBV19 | CASTHSFPSRAQPQHF | TGTGCCAGTACCCATAGTTTCCCGAGCAGGGCCCAGCCCCAGCATTTT
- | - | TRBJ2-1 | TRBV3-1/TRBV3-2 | CASSQGFAYNEQFF | TGTGCCAGCAGCCAGGGGTTTGCCTACAATGAGCAGTTCTTC
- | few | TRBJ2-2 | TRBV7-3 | CASSYMTQGGELFF | TGTGCCAGCAGCTACATGACCCAGGGAGGGGAGCTGTTTTTT
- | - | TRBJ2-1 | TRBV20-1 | CSATLNNEQFF | TGCAGTGCTACACTGAACAATGAGCAGTTCTTC
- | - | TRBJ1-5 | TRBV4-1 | CASSQSQQFNQPQHF | TGCGCCAGCAGCCAATCTCAACAGTTCAATCAGCCCCAGCATTTT
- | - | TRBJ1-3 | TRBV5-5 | CASSKGTTGGNTIYF | TGTGCCAGCAGCAAGGGGACCACGGGAGGAAACACCATATATTTT
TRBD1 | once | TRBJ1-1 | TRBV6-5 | CASMPNRGVNTEAFF | TGTGCCAGCATGCCCAACAGGGGCGTGAACACTGAAGCTTTCTTT
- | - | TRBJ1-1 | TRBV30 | CAWTSGDLTSTEAFF | TGTGCCTGGACGTCCGGTGACTTGACGAGCACTGAAGCTTTCTTT
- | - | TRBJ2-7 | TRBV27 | CASSPPGYEQYF | TGTGCCAGCAGCCCGCCAGGTTACGAGCAGTACTTC
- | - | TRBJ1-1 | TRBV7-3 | CASSPSIDRQNTEAFF | TGTGCCAGCAGCCCCTCCATCGACCGACAGAACACTGAAGCTTTCTTT
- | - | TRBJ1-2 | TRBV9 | CASSGEVPAPTF | TGTGCCAGCAGCGGTGAGGTCCCGGCTCCCACCTTC
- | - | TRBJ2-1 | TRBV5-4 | CASSLAPPDEQFF | TGTGCCAGCAGCTTGGCTCCCCCGGATGAGCAGTTCTTC
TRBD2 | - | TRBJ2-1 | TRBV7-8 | CASSYGTSGGSSYNEQFF | TGTGCCAGCAGCTACGGGACTAGCGGCGGTAGCTCCTACAATGAGCAGTTCTTC
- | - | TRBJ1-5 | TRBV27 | CASSQGGDQPQHF | TGTGCCAGCAGTCAGGGTGGAGATCAGCCCCAGCATTTT
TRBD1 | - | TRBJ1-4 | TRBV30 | CAWSVPRGSYSNEKLFF | TGTGCCTGGAGTGTACCCAGGGGGTCTTATTCTAATGAAAAACTGTTTTTT
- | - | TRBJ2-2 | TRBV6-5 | CATQASNTGELFF | TGTGCCACCCAGGCCTCGAACACCGGGGAGCTGTTTTTT
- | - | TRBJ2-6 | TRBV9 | CASSVGPSGANVLTF | TGTGCCAGCAGCGTAGGGCCGTCTGGGGCCAACGTCCTGACTTTC
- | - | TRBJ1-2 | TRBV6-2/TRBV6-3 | CASSPRPKEGYTF | TGTGCCAGCAGTCCCCGTCCTAAGGAGGGCTACACCTTC
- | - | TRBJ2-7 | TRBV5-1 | CASSYGTGNEQYF | TGCGCCAGCAGCTACGGGACGGGGAACGAGCAGTACTTC
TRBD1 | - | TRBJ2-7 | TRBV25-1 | CASSESQPQDRGVYEQYF | TGTGCCAGCAGTGAATCACAACCCCAAGACAGGGGGGTCTACGAGCAGTACTTC
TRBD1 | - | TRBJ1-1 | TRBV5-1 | CASSWGTESTEAFF | TGCGCCAGCAGCTGGGGGACAGAGAGCACTGAAGCTTTCTTT
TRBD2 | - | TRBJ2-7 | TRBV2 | CASSLGLVYEQYF | TGTGCCAGCAGCCTGGGACTAGTCTACGAGCAGTACTTC
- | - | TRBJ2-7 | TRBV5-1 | CASSRGSNSYEQYF | TGCGCCAGCAGCCGGGGTTCGAACTCCTACGAGCAGTACTTC
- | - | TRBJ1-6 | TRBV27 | CASGPALYSPLHF | TGTGCCAGCGGCCCGGCACTATATTCACCCCTCCACTTT
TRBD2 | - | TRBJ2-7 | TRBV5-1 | CASRNGGGNEQYF | TGCGCCAGCAGGAACGGGGGAGGGAACGAGCAGTACTTC
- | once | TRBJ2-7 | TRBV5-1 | CASSLEGHLPYEQYF | TGCGCCAGCAGCTTGGAGGGACACCTGCCCTACGAGCAGTACTTC
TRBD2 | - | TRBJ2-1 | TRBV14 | CASSQLAAAYEQFF | TGTGCCAGCAGCCAGCTAGCGGCAGCCTATGAGCAGTTCTTC
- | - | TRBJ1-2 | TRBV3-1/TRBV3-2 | CASSQAGTPAGDNYGYTF | TGTGCCAGCAGCCAAGCTGGGACCCCGGCGGGAGATAACTATGGCTACACCTTC
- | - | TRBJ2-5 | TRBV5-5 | CASSLEGGKTQYF | TGTGCCAGCAGCTTGGAAGGGGGAAAGACCCAGTACTTC
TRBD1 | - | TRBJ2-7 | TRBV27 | CASSLPGQGRNEQYF | TGTGCCAGCAGTCTCCCCGGACAGGGTAGAAACGAGCAGTACTTC